This T cell receptor (beta chain) is drawn from a study of T cells in tuberculosis. Study details: Sequenced TCRs come from CD1B-GMM tetramer-binding T cells.

With respect to this clone: Its antigen is unidentified.

Profiled with immunoSEQ multiplex PCR; TCRdb holds only in-frame clones, not every one. Of 35,000 to 55,000 clones in the sample, 90% to 95% were seen once. Findings and caveats of the study: A GMM-specific repertoire classifier reached roughly 90% accuracy, AUROC roughly 0.87.

Sequencing used PBMCs. The clonotype comes from a donor between 10 and 35 years old with latent tuberculosis or without tuberculosis infection.

CDR3 nucleotides: TGTGCCAGCAGACCAGAGGGTAGCTCCTACAATGAGCAGTTCTTC. It codes for CASRPEGSSYNEQFF. V is TRBV5-4 and J is TRBJ2-1; D might be TRBD2 (5 bases). The germline gives CDR1 SGHNT, CDR2 YYREEE (reference sequence). The CDR3 sequence is 15 residues long. The V and J ends lost 5 bases and 0 bases respectively, with 12 bases between them. The full variable domain, completed using reference TRBV5-4 and TRBJ2-1, is ETGVTQSPTHLIKTRGQQVTLRCSSQSGHNTVSWYQQALGQGPQFIFQYYREEENGRGNFPPRFSGLQFPNYSSELNVNALELDDSALYLCASRPEGSSYNEQFFGPGTRLTVL.